Presented here are 20 T cell receptor beta chains from one specimen sequenced in a study of tumor-infiltrating lymphocytes in primary liver carcinoma. Using a constant-region primer together with ProtoScript II reverse transcriptase, TCR beta cDNA was made from around 500 ng of total RNA. Sequencing libraries for TCR beta derived from three nested multiplex PCR rounds that used slightly modified ARM-PCR. It was with TRBV1-TRBV30 forward primers and a C-beta reverse primer that the first two PCR rounds were run, at about 10 cycles each. MiXCR, run by TCRdb on the multiplex PCR reads, gives a single entry per CDR3 protein. The sample lists some 64,000 distinct CDR3 sequences; roughly 70% were seen once. Both RNA and DNA were isolated together from approximately 20-30 mg of bulk tissue that had not been sorted. The sequenced sample consisted of liver tumor tissue from sampling region 4. Subset: tumor region T4, right-lateral pole. Every receptor here comes from a man in his forties with primary liver carcinoma and hepatitis B virus infection.

There are many counts of this clonotype. V gene TRBV6-5 combines with J gene TRBJ2-7; 8 positions agree with TRBD2. Trimming took 2 bases from V and 9 from J; bases not matched to a gene: 9. Germline V lookup: CDR1 MNHEY, CDR2 SVGAGI. CDR3 length: 14 residues. The CDR3 DNA reads as TGTGCCAGCAGTTACGGAGCGGGAGTGGGCTGGCAGTACTTC. Protein: CASSYGAGVGWQYF.

The rearrangement joins TRBV2 to TRBJ1-2; 7 bases are a match to TRBD1. Germline-derived CDR1 and CDR2 are SNHLY and FYNNEI. This CDR3 region has 15 residues. After removal of 5 bases from V and 0 bases from J, the junction contained 6 bases not matched to a gene. The CDR3 DNA reads TGTGCCAGCAGTTCTGCCGGGACAGCTAACTATGGCTACACCTTC. Amino acids: CASSSAGTANYGYTF.

This clonotype was recorded only once. The chain couples TRBV11-2 to TRBJ2-7; D might be TRBD1 (6 bases). The CDR3 totals 14 residues. CDR1 SGHAT and CDR2 FQNNGV come from the germline V gene. With 3 bases removed from V and 6 bases from J, the gap between germline ends came to 15 bases. CDR3 loop: CASSFTLTGSEQYF. As DNA, the CDR3 is TGTGCCAGCAGCTTTACTCTCACAGGGAGCGAGCAGTACTTC.

On this clonotype: A single base separates this from a much larger clone, so it may be a read error. Likely a read error: the CDR3 ends without its conserved phenylalanine or tryptophan. DNA for the CDR3: TGCGCCAGCAGCCAAGCGGCTAGCGGGATGACTGGTGAGACCCAGTACTAC. It encodes CASSQAASGMTGETQYY. The rearrangement links TRBV4-3 to TRBJ2-5, with 9 nucleotides matching TRBD2. V dropped 1 base and J dropped 5; count of bases not matched to a gene: 11. Germline V lookup: CDR1 LGHNA, CDR2 YSLEER. The CDR3 contains 17 residues.

About this clonotype: One junction end does not reproduce the germline sequence, and a read error may be involved. This chain connects TRBV11-2 to TRBJ2-1, with 7 bases identical to TRBD2. CDR3 length: 19 residues. CDR1 and CDR2 from the germline V gene are SGHAT and FQNNGV. CDR3 sequence (DNA): TGTGCCAGCAGCTTAGATGTGCGATTCAGCGGGACCCCTTACAGTGAGCAGTTCTTC. Protein sequence: CASSLDVRFSGTPYSEQFF.

Of note for this clonotype: Mismatch with germline at one junction end may stem from a read error. This chain joins TRBV12-3 or TRBV12-4 and TRBJ2-7; TRBD2 agrees at 9 bases. The CDR3 covers 14 residues. The CDR3 sequence: CASSLAGISSEQYF. The CDR3 bases are TGTGCTAGCAGTCTAGCGGGAATATCGAGCGAGCAGTACTTC.

This clonotype was picked up many times. The chain recombines TRBV29-1 with TRBJ2-1, with 8 nucleotides matching TRBD2. This CDR3 is built from 13 residues. From germline, CDR1 is SQVTM and CDR2 ANQGSEA. V lost 6 bases to trimming and J lost 6 bases; unmatched junction nucleotides: 7. CDR3 sequence (DNA): TGCAGCGTCCAAACCACTAGCGGCAATGAGCAGTTCTTC. This gives the protein CSVQTTSGNEQFF.

V is TRBV7-9 and J is TRBJ2-3; possibly TRBD2 for D (7 bases). This CDR3 region has 16 residues. From germline, CDR1 is SEHNR and CDR2 FQNEAQ (reference sequence). Trimming pared 5 bases from V and 2 bases from J, leaving 17 bases between. CDR3: CASSLTRGGSTDTQYF. In DNA, the CDR3 is TGTGCCAGCAGCCTGACTAGGGGGGGGTCCACAGATACGCAGTATTTT. The variable domain in full, with the rest retrieved from reference TRBV7-9 and TRBJ2-3, is DTGVSQNPRHKITKRGQNVTFRCDPISEHNRLYWYRQTLGQGPEFLTYFQNEAQLEKSRLLSDRFSAERPKGSFSTLEIQRTEQGDSAMYLCASSLTRGGSTDTQYFGPGTRLTVL.

The chain has TRBV12-5 and TRBJ2-3, with TRBD2 matching over 7 bases. The CDR3 has 15 amino acids. The V gene's germline CDR1 is LGHNT and CDR2 FRNRAP. The V segment lost 8 bases and the J segment 5 bases; nucleotides outside the gene matches: 13. CDR3 in amino acids: CASSSEAGRIDTQYF. In DNA, the CDR3 is TGTGCTAGTAGTTCGGAAGCGGGACGCATAGATACGCAGTATTTT.

Worth noting for this clonotype: This may be a read error: a much more frequent sequence differs by one nucleotide. The chain combines TRBV11-2 with TRBJ2-1; no clear D. V gave up 3 bases and J gave up 5 bases, with 14 bases separating them. Germline lookup yields CDR1 SGHAT and CDR2 FQNNGV. There are 15 residues in the CDR3. The CDR3 sequence is CASSFSRPFDNEQFF. Written as DNA, the CDR3 is TGTGCCAGCAGCTTTAGCAGGCCATTCGACAATGAGCAGTTCTTC.

The chain has TRBV6-2 or TRBV6-3 and TRBJ2-7; perhaps TRBD2 as D (5 bases). V was cut by 5 bases and J by 13 bases, with 24 bases left in between. The germline V gene has CDR1 MNHEY and CDR2 SVGEGT. This CDR3 spans 14 amino acids. The CDR3 DNA follows: TGTGCCAGCAGTCTCTGGGCGGGTCCCTACGAACACTACTTC. This translates into CASSLWAGPYEHYF.

This clonotype was detected only a few times. This chain links TRBV10-3 with TRBJ2-2; the D call may be TRBD1 or TRBD2 (5 bases each). The germline V gene encodes CDR1 ENHRY and CDR2 SYGVKD. The germline V and J ends were trimmed by 5 bases and 4 bases, with 17 bases remaining between them. The CDR3 covers 16 residues. The CDR3 nucleotides read TGTGCCATCAGTCCGGGACGTAACTTAGGCACCGGGGAGCTGTTTTTT. It specifies CAISPGRNLGTGELFF.

For this clonotype: Relative to the germline gene, one junction end is altered; a read error may explain this. V gene TRBV6-5 combines with J gene TRBJ2-3; weak D call: TRBD2 (6 bases). The CDR3 sequence is 15 residues long. From germline, CDR1 is MNHEY and CDR2 SVGAGI. The CDR3 coding sequence is TGTGCCAGCAGTTGCGCGGGGTTAAGCACAGATACACAGTATTTT. Its protein product is CASSCAGLSTDTQYF.

This clonotype occurred a few times. J is TRBJ2-1 and V is TRBV5-4; 10 nucleotides align to TRBD1. CDR3 length: 16 residues. Per germline, CDR1 SGHNT and CDR2 YYREEE (reference sequence). J gave up 1 base and V 3 bases, and 4 bases lay outside the gene matches. CDR3 residues: CASSCDRGLSYNEQFF. CDR3 sequence (DNA): TGTGCCAGCAGCTGTGACAGGGGGCTTTCCTACAATGAGCAGTTCTTC.

About this clonotype itself: Lacking the conserved final phenylalanine or tryptophan, this CDR3 likely reflects a read error. The rearrangement links TRBV6-6 to TRBJ1-1, with 7 bases that match TRBD1. With 6 bases clipped from V and 5 bases from J, the junction kept 6 bases outside the gene matches. Germline-derived CDR1 and CDR2 are MNHNY and SVGAGI (reference sequence). This CDR3 region has 13 residues. DNA of the CDR3: TGTGCCAGCAGCACAGGGGTGACTACTGAAGCTTTCTAT. As protein: CASSTGVTTEAFY.

V is TRBV2 and J is TRBJ2-3, with 8 positions matching TRBD2. J lost 5 bases, V lost 8 bases, and 12 bases had no gene match. The CDR3 has 15 amino acids. CDR1 is SNHLY and CDR2 is FYNNEI in the germline V gene. The chain's CDR3 is CASGGEAGALDTQYF. DNA of the CDR3: TGTGCCAGCGGGGGAGAAGCGGGAGCTCTAGATACGCAGTATTTT.

Concerning this clonotype: A read error may explain this, as a much larger clone is one base away. The J gene is TRBJ2-1, the V gene TRBV10-2; D may be TRBD1 (5 bases). Germline CDR1 WSHSY, CDR2 SAAADI. The CDR3 loop spans 12 amino acids. CDR3 sequence: CASSRANNEEFF. The CDR3 region has the DNA TGCGCCAGCAGCAGGGCAAACAATGAGGAGTTCTTC.

J is TRBJ2-1 and V is TRBV11-2, with D possibly matching TRBD1 (6 bases). CDR3 length equals 15 residues. The ends were cut back, 0 bases at V and 13 bases at J, with 19 bases in the middle. The germline V gene encodes CDR1 SGHAT and CDR2 FQNNGV. CDR3: CASSLEGGEVNGQFF. CDR3 DNA sequence: TGTGCCAGCAGCTTAGAAGGGGGAGAGGTCAATGGACAGTTCTTC.

This clonotype has only a few counts. In this CDR3 the conserved last residue, phenylalanine or tryptophan, is missing, so a read error is likely. The J gene is TRBJ2-5, the V gene TRBV14, with D perhaps TRBD2 (6 bases). The CDR3 has 13 amino acids. Germline V gene sequence: CDR1 SGHDN, CDR2 FVKESK. As DNA, the CDR3 is TGTGCCAGTCAGGTGGACTATCAAGAGACTCAGTACTTA. This translates into CASQVDYQETQYL.

Turning to this clonotype: The junction shows a germline mismatch at one end, possibly a read error. The chain combines TRBV6-6 with TRBJ1-1, with no clear D. The CDR3 is 15 amino acids. The germline CDR1 and CDR2 sequences are MNHNY and SVGAGI (reference sequence). The CDR3 spells CASSYHRVGNTEASF. In nucleotides, the CDR3 is TGTGCCAGCAGTTACCATAGGGTAGGGAACACTGAAGCTTCCTTT.